Here is one T cell receptor (beta chain) with its context. It has no known antigen specificity. Nothing much larger sits one base from this clone, and base qualities are not available. The data are from a study of blood T cell repertoires in COVID-19 (dated by TCRdb to the early 2020s). Turning to the overall study: Samples covering the acute and convalescent phases of COVID-19 were provided by collaborators in the United States, Italy and Spain. The repertoires were made available in a free public database intended to serve as a resource for research on the immune response to SARS-CoV-2. Where HLA class I and class II types were available, the types were taken from metadata supplied by the sample provider, not from assay-based typing. The material from the prospective study consisted of cDNA or gDNA derived from T cells, B-cell-depleted T cells, or PBMCs. Samples were obtained from the ongoing ImmuneRACE study (first 160 participants) and from over 1,000 subjects provided by 6 global collaborators. Nearly every sample came with metadata listing a de-identified subject ID, COVID-19 status, age in years and sex. Subjects who had been exposed to COVID-19, were actively infected with it, or had recovered from it provided the deeply sampled blood TCRbeta repertoires that made up the dataset.

The investigation overall reported the following: The quantity of clinical and demographic metadata differed by source and by participant and was supplied without curation.

Counted from cysteine to phenylalanine, this CDR3 has 15 amino acids. The sequence is cut down to CDR3 DNA, 45 bases in frame from base 1. The V and J ends are trimmed by 2 bases and 0 bases, leaving 9 bases between them. For CDR1 and CDR2, the germline V gene lists SGHRS and YFSETQ. TCRbeta CDR3 regions were amplified from genomic DNA using the immunoSEQ Assay, a bias-controlled multiplex PCR. In the paper's pipeline: Nucleated cell counts per sample were estimated from amplification of reference gene primers within the assay. Sequence reads were collapsed and filtered to measure the absolute abundance of every unique TCRbeta CDR3 rearrangement. For each sample, productive Simpson clonality was calculated as the square root of Simpson's diversity index over productive rearrangements. The source is immuneACCESS, and TCRdb retained only in-frame sequences with V and J called. Part of the clones is not carried over; for the studies checked, unresolved V genes explain less than half of this, and the remainder is unexplained. The V and J calls and the clone size are those of that table, but D and trimming were determined from the DNA. The sample contains about 73,000 clones, roughly 88% of them found a single time. The ten largest make up around 2.3% of the sample.

Whole blood was collected in K2EDTA tubes by collaborating institutions according to the institutions' own protocols. For TCRbeta analysis, collaborators shipped samples in one of three forms: frozen whole blood, isolated PBMCs, or DNA extracted from either of those sample types. The source material was peripheral blood. The receptor was isolated from an elderly man with active or convalescent COVID-19. The rearranged chain carries TRBV5-1 and TRBJ2-1; there is no confident call for the D gene. The encoded CDR3 is CASSFEISSYNEQFF. The DNA sequence is TGCGCCAGCAGCTTTGAGATTAGCTCCTACAATGAGCAGTTCTTC.